This T cell receptor (beta chain) was sequenced in a study of beta chain features in type 1 diabetes. The wider study: Cells sorted and examined across all samples totaled almost 110 million.

The CDR3 length is 13 residues. Per the germline V gene, CDR1 is SGHNT and CDR2 is YYREEE (reference sequence). The V gene lost 4 bases and the J gene lost 3 bases, with 10 bases spanning the gap. Expressed TCRB transcripts were sequenced after all isolated RNA was converted to cDNA. Deep immunoSEQ sequencing covered naive, central memory and regulatory T cell samples. Using immunoSEQ multiplex PCR, the repertoire was profiled, and TCRdb retains in-frame clones only, with some absent. The profile shows 620,000 or so clones, 15% to 19% of them singletons. Study-level findings and limits: A PCR bias possibly favoring shorter templates would apply equally to patients and controls.

This clone turned up a few times. Its antigen remains unknown. This rearrangement joins TRBV5-4 to TRBJ1-1; D ambiguous. The sample taken for sequencing was naive CD4+ T cells from blood. This clonotype was obtained from a man between 18 and 29 years old in good health. The CDR3: CASSAMWDTEAFF. DNA for the CDR3: TGTGCCAGCAGCGCGATGTGGGACACTGAAGCTTTCTTT.